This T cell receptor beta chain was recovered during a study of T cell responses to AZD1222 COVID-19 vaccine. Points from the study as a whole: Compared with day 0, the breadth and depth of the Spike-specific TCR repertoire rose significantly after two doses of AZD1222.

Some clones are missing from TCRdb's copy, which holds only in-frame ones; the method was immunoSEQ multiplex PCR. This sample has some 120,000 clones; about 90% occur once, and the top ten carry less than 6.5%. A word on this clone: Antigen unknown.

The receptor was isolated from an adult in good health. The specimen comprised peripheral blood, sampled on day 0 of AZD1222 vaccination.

CDR3 in amino acids: CASSLNRVNSPLHF. Here the CDR3 DNA reads TGTGCCAGCAGCTTGAACAGGGTTAATTCACCCCTCCACTTT. V is TRBV11-2 and J is TRBJ1-6, with D tentatively TRBD1 (6 bases). Germline loops: CDR1 SGHAT, CDR2 FQNNGV. V lost 3 bases and J lost 6, with 9 bases in between. CDR3 length: 14 residues.